These 14 T cell receptor beta chains came from one sample sequenced in a study of blood T cell repertoires in COVID-19. Repertoires were generated with immunoSEQ multiplex PCR, while TCRdb's copy carries only in-frame clones and drops some. This table holds approximately 200,000 clones, around four fifths found once. Sequencing was carried out using PBMCs or T cells enriched from blood (not recorded which). The receptors originated from a man aged 35-49 years who had recovered from COVID-19.

This clone was seen a single time. As DNA, the CDR3 is TGTGCCAGCAGGCCCCCCTTAGCGGGGGCCCCCTACGAGCAGTACTTC. Protein: CASRPPLAGAPYEQYF. The V call is TRBV3-1 (or the pseudogene TRBV3-2), the J call TRBJ2-7; 9 nucleotides align to TRBD2. J was trimmed by 2 bases and V by 6 bases; bases with no gene match: 11. The CDR3 is 16 residues long. Germline V gene data show CDR1 as LGHDT and CDR2 as YNNKEL (reference sequence).

The V and J genes are TRBV19 and TRBJ2-7, with D maybe TRBD1 (5 bases). CDR1 is LNHDA, CDR2 SQIVND, per germline (reference sequence). Deletions cut 7 bases from V and 3 bases from J, with 7 bases between. This CDR3 comprises 11 residues. CDR3 nucleotides: TGTGCCAGTACAGGGAACTACGAGCAGTACTTC. It encodes CASTGNYEQYF.

The chain uses TRBV2 and TRBJ1-2; the D is unclear. Trimming took off 4 bases at V and 2 bases at J, with 8 bases between the two ends. From germline, CDR1 is SNHLY and CDR2 FYNNEI. This CDR3 contains 13 residues. DNA of the CDR3: TGTGCCAGCAGTGGACGGAGAAACTATGGCTACACCTTC. Protein product: CASSGRRNYGYTF.

The chain employs TRBV11-2 and TRBJ2-1; TRBD1 might be the D (6 bases). This CDR3 contains 15 residues. Germline V CDR1 and CDR2: SGHAT, FQNNGV. With 2 bases removed from V and 1 base from J, the gap between germline ends came to 9 bases. This chain's CDR3 is CASSLQDRSYNEQFF. CDR3 bases: TGTGCCAGCAGCTTACAAGACAGGTCCTACAATGAGCAGTTCTTC.

The rearrangement uses TRBV10-3 and TRBJ2-7; possible D gene TRBD1, 5 bases. From germline, CDR1 is ENHRY and CDR2 SYGVKD. The CDR3 covers 15 residues. Trimming removed 3 bases from V and 0 bases from J, with 12 bases in between. In DNA, the CDR3 is TGTGCCATCAGTGACTCTAGGGGTATCTCCTACGAGCAGTACTTC. Its protein product is CAISDSRGISYEQYF.

The V and J genes are TRBV19 and TRBJ1-1; D gene ambiguous. Germline-derived CDR1 and CDR2 are LNHDA and SQIVND (reference sequence). CDR3 length: 16 residues. The V gene lost 6 bases and the J gene lost 0 bases, with 17 bases spanning the gap. CDR3 in amino acids: CASRAVYGGMNTEAFF. CDR3 sequence (DNA): TGTGCCAGTAGGGCGGTTTACGGAGGGATGAACACTGAAGCTTTCTTT.

The V and J genes are TRBV7-3 and TRBJ2-7, with unresolved D. Looked up from germline, CDR1 is SGHTA and CDR2 is FQGTGA. The CDR3 spans 11 residues. V was trimmed by 10 bases and J by 3 bases, leaving 10 bases between them. The CDR3, as DNA: TGTGCCATCATACATAACTACGAGCAGTACTTC. Amino acid sequence: CAIIHNYEQYF.

This clone has a single count. The CDR3 DNA sequence: TGTGCCACCAGTGATCCCGGGACTAGCGGGAGAGGTCAAATAGATACGCAGTATTTT. Amino acids: CATSDPGTSGRGQIDTQYF. The rearrangement joins TRBV24-1 to TRBJ2-3; 14 nucleotides align to TRBD2. The germline CDR1 and CDR2 sequences are KGHDR and SFDVKD. The CDR3 consists of 19 residues. The junction had 12 bases not matched to a gene; V was cut back by 3 bases and J by 5 bases.

The V and J genes are TRBV6-5 and TRBJ2-7, with 7 bases identical to TRBD2. CDR3 length: 14 amino acids. With V trimmed by 2 bases and J by 6 bases, 7 bases remained unmatched. Per the germline V gene, CDR1 is MNHEY and CDR2 is SVGAGI. The CDR3 spells CASSYIAGASEQYF. DNA of the CDR3: TGTGCCAGCAGTTACATTGCGGGAGCGTCCGAGCAGTACTTC.

The rearrangement links TRBV7-9 to TRBJ2-7, with 11 positions matching TRBD2. This CDR3 is 15 amino acids long. V was pared by 5 bases and J by 4 bases, with 7 bases of the junction left unmatched. Germline assignment: CDR1 SEHNR and CDR2 FQNEAQ (reference sequence). DNA of the CDR3: TGTGCCAGCAGCCCGGGACTAGCGGTTTCATACGAGCAGTACGTC. Translated, it gives CASSPGLAVSYEQYV.

The CDR3 loop reads CASETRGLTEAFF. In DNA, the CDR3 is TGTGCCAGCGAAACTAGGGGGCTGACGGAAGCTTTCTTT. The chain employs TRBV7-9 and TRBJ1-1, with 7 bases matching TRBD1. The CDR3 length is 13 residues. V gave up 8 bases and J gave up 8 bases; unmatched junction bases: 11. Germline CDR1 and CDR2: SEHNR and FQNEAQ (reference sequence). The full variable domain, rest sourced from reference TRBV7-9 and TRBJ1-1, is DTGVSQNPRHKITKRGQNVTFRCDPISEHNRLYWYRQTLGQGPEFLTYFQNEAQLEKSRLLSDRFSAERPKGSFSTLEIQRTEQGDSAMYLCASETRGLTEAFFGQGTRLTVV.

The chain employs TRBV4-2 and TRBJ2-2; D perhaps matches TRBD2 (6 bases). V lost 4 bases and J lost 0, with 12 bases in between. The germline V gene encodes CDR1 LGHNA and CDR2 YNFKEQ. CDR3 length: 16 amino acids. The CDR3 sequence is CASSPTGETNTGELFF. CDR3 nucleotide sequence: TGTGCCAGCAGCCCCACGGGGGAGACGAACACCGGGGAGCTGTTTTTT.

The rearrangement uses TRBV21-1 and TRBJ1-1; the table's TRBD1 call for D was not verified on the DNA. TRBV21-1 is a pseudogene segment. The CDR3 has 16 amino acids. The CDR3 coding sequence is TGTGCCAGCAGCGAAGGATGGACAGCTATGAACACTGAAGCTTTCTTT. Translated: CASSEGWTAMNTEAFF.

The rearrangement links TRBV7-3 to TRBJ2-1; D may be TRBD2 (7 bases). Deletions cut 6 bases from V and 4 bases from J, with 22 bases between. Germline CDR1 and CDR2: SGHTA and FQGTGA. The CDR3 is made up of 17 amino acids. CDR3: CASSPGGRQGGYNEQFF. The CDR3 bases are TGTGCCAGCAGTCCCGGGGGGCGTCAAGGAGGATACAATGAGCAGTTCTTC.